Listed here are 26 T cell receptor beta chains from one sample, sequenced in a study of control samples from healthy donors and cancer patients. Produced via immunoSEQ multiplex PCR; TCRdb's table is partial and in-frame only. The repertoire holds about 120,000 clones, with about nine tenths as singletons. The sequenced sample was blood. All receptors derive from a woman in her fifties or sixties in good health.

This rearrangement joins TRBV3-1 (or the pseudogene TRBV3-2) to TRBJ2-2, with 8 bases that match TRBD1. Germline-derived CDR1 and CDR2 are LGHDT and YNNKEL (reference sequence). J gave up 7 bases and V 1 base, and 8 bases lay outside the gene matches. CDR3 length: 16 amino acids. CDR3 nucleotides: TGTGCCAGCAGCCAAGGTTGGACAGGGCTAGACGGGGAGCTGTTTTTT. Protein: CASSQGWTGLDGELFF.

The genes are TRBV27 and TRBJ1-1; 9 bases agree with TRBD1. Germline V gives CDR1 MNHEY, CDR2 SMNVEV (reference sequence). The V segment lost 4 bases and the J segment 5 bases; nucleotides outside the gene matches: 2. The CDR3 has 13 residues. The CDR3 nucleotides read TGTGCCAGCAGTTCGGGACAGGGAACTGAAGCTTTCTTT. Protein sequence: CASSSGQGTEAFF.

The chain couples TRBV11-3 to TRBJ2-5, with 8 positions matching TRBD2. This CDR3 has 13 residues. V shed 5 bases, J shed 3 bases, and the junction held 2 bases outside the gene matches. The germline CDR1 and CDR2 sequences are SGHNT and YENEEA. The CDR3 nucleotides are TGTGCCAGCAGCCGGGGGGGAGAAGAGACCCAGTACTTC. It encodes CASSRGGEETQYF.

The V gene is TRBV11-2, the J gene TRBJ1-1; no clear D. In germline, CDR1 is SGHAT, CDR2 FQNNGV. Trimming took 1 base from V and 0 from J, leaving 21 bases between them. The CDR3 extends over 19 amino acids. The DNA for the CDR3 is TGTGCCAGCAGCTTAGCCGATGTAGGATGGGCAGACATGAACACTGAAGCTTTCTTT. It is translated as CASSLADVGWADMNTEAFF.

The J gene is TRBJ2-7, the V gene TRBV19, with 8 nucleotides matching TRBD1. Losses at the gene ends were 4 bases for V and 1 base for J; bases not matched to a gene: 6. CDR3 size: 15 residues. Germline assignment: CDR1 LNHDA and CDR2 SQIVND (reference sequence). The CDR3 DNA sequence: TGTGCCAGTAGTACCTTGACAGGGGCGTCCTACGAGCAGTACTTC. It yields the protein CASSTLTGASYEQYF.

This chain uses TRBV11-2 with TRBJ1-1; D remains ambiguous. From germline, CDR1 is SGHAT and CDR2 FQNNGV. V was cut by 5 bases and J by 7 bases, with 14 bases left in between. This CDR3 has 13 residues. In nucleotides, the CDR3 is TGTGCCAGCAGCGAAGATCGAGGGCTTGAAGCTTTCTTT. Encoded protein: CASSEDRGLEAFF.

The V gene is TRBV5-4, the J gene TRBJ1-5; D ambiguous. The CDR3 sequence is 14 residues long. V lost 0 bases and J 4 bases, leaving 8 bases between the germline ends. Germline CDR1 reads SGHNT; CDR2 reads YYREEE (reference sequence). As DNA, the CDR3 is TGTGCCAGCAGCTTGGACGTAGGGAATCAGCCCCAGCATTTT. This codes for CASSLDVGNQPQHF.

CDR3: CASSYLTSGRSDTQYF. The CDR3 region has the DNA TGTGCCAGCAGTTACTTGACTAGCGGGAGGTCAGATACGCAGTATTTT. The chain is built from TRBV6-5 and TRBJ2-3, with 13 bases that match TRBD2. CDR1 MNHEY and CDR2 SVGAGI come from the germline V gene. The CDR3 covers 16 residues. V gave up 1 base and J gave up 4 bases; unmatched junction bases: 2.

The rearrangement joins TRBV27 to TRBJ2-7, with 9 bases matching TRBD1. Germline V gene data show CDR1 as MNHEY and CDR2 as SMNVEV (reference sequence). This CDR3 is built from 14 residues. J gave up 5 bases and V 4 bases, and 6 bases lay outside the gene matches. The CDR3 here is CASSSQGTGNEQYF. As DNA, the CDR3 is TGTGCCAGCAGTTCCCAGGGGACAGGGAACGAGCAGTACTTC.

The CDR3 DNA reads as TGTGCCAGCAGTTCAACCGACAGCCGAACATTCTACCGAAGTGATTACGAGCAGTACTTC. It is translated as CASSSTDSRTFYRSDYEQYF. The chain employs TRBV27 and TRBJ2-7; D may be TRBD1 (5 bases). Trimming took 4 bases from V and 4 from J, leaving 32 bases between them. The CDR3 is made up of 20 amino acids. Germline assignment: CDR1 MNHEY and CDR2 SMNVEV (reference sequence).

The chain is built from TRBV20-1 and TRBJ2-1; 9 nucleotides align to TRBD1. Germline V CDR1 and CDR2: DFQATT, SNEGSKA (reference sequence). Trimming at V came to 6 bases and at J to 9 bases, leaving 3 bases not matched to a gene. The CDR3 runs to 11 residues. The CDR3 spells CSAIQGAEQFF. The CDR3, as DNA: TGCAGTGCGATACAGGGGGCTGAGCAGTTCTTC.

The J gene is TRBJ1-6, the V gene TRBV11-2, with D maybe TRBD1 (5 bases). The CDR3 spans 17 residues. V shed 5 bases and J shed 0 bases, with 14 bases lying between them. Germline values: CDR1 SGHAT, CDR2 FQNNGV. CDR3 protein: CASSHRRGSSYNSPLHF. DNA of the CDR3: TGTGCCAGCAGCCACCGTCGGGGGAGCTCCTATAATTCACCCCTCCACTTT.

This clone came up a few times. The rearrangement joins TRBV5-4 to TRBJ2-1; 14 bases are a match to TRBD2. From germline, CDR1 is SGHNT and CDR2 YYREEE (reference sequence). Trimming removed 4 bases from V and 6 bases from J; junction bases left unmatched: 6. The CDR3 contains 16 residues. CDR3 residues: CASSPGLAGETNEQFF. CDR3 bases: TGTGCCAGCAGCCCGGGACTAGCGGGGGAAACCAATGAGCAGTTCTTC.

The chain links TRBV11-2 to TRBJ2-3; 7 bases are shared with TRBD2. CDR1 SGHAT and CDR2 FQNNGV come from the germline V gene. The CDR3 length is 16 residues. V trimming: 4 bases; J trimming: 0 bases; junction bases outside the gene matches: 7. The CDR3 DNA is TGTGCCAGCAGCTCGTCCCGGGGAGGGAGCACAGATACGCAGTATTTT. Its protein is CASSSSRGGSTDTQYF.

This clone occurred once. The chain couples TRBV5-1 to TRBJ1-1; possibly TRBD1 for D (5 bases). Germline V gives CDR1 SGHRS, CDR2 YFSETQ. Trimming left V 5 bases short and J 5 bases short, with 16 bases between. This CDR3 comprises 14 residues. In nucleotides, the CDR3 is TGCGCCAGCAGACCGTCCAACCGGGGGACTGAAGCTTTCTTT. This encodes CASRPSNRGTEAFF.

The rearrangement uses TRBV5-6 and TRBJ2-2; 12 bases match TRBD2. In germline, CDR1 is SGHDT, CDR2 YYEEEE. CDR3 length equals 15 residues. J lost 5 bases, V lost 3 bases, and 2 bases had no gene match. The CDR3, as DNA: TGTGCCAGCAGCTGGGGACTAGCGGGTACCGGGGAGCTGTTTTTT. The encoded protein is CASSWGLAGTGELFF.

This chain links TRBV28 with TRBJ2-2; D is ambiguous. CDR3 length: 16 amino acids. V shed 4 bases and J shed 2 bases, with 14 bases lying between them. Germline-derived CDR1 and CDR2 are MDHEN and SYDVKM. The CDR3 here is CASSWGWSVNTGELFF. The DNA for the CDR3 is TGTGCCAGCAGTTGGGGATGGTCGGTTAACACCGGGGAGCTGTTTTTT.

This chain joins TRBV30 and TRBJ2-5, with D hard to call. CDR1 is GTSNPN and CDR2 is SVGIG in the germline V gene (reference sequence). The CDR3 extends over 13 amino acids. V lost 0 bases and J 5 bases, leaving 10 bases between the germline ends. The CDR3: CAWSVLTRETQYF. The CDR3 DNA is TGTGCCTGGAGTGTACTAACTCGGGAGACCCAGTACTTC.

This clone was observed a few times. The chain joins TRBV6-5 to TRBJ1-1, with D perhaps matching TRBD1 (5 bases). The CDR3 runs 15 residues. V dropped 5 bases and J dropped 7 bases, with 20 bases sitting between them. Germline CDR1 is MNHEY and CDR2 is SVGAGI. The CDR3 here is CASSPGGAGTLEAFF. CDR3 nucleotide sequence: TGTGCCAGCAGTCCGGGAGGGGCTGGGACTCTTGAAGCTTTCTTT.

The chain carries TRBV18 and TRBJ2-7, with 8 bases aligning to TRBD1. In germline, CDR1 is KGHSH, CDR2 LQKENI. This CDR3 spans 16 amino acids. V lost 3 bases to trimming and J lost 3 bases; unmatched junction nucleotides: 10. The CDR3 DNA follows: TGTGCCAGCTCACCTAAACCCAAAACAGGGGGCTACGAGCAGTACTTC. Its translation is CASSPKPKTGGYEQYF.

The chain combines TRBV28 with TRBJ2-2, with D possibly TRBD1 on 5 matching bases. The V and J ends lost 8 bases and 0 bases respectively, with 13 bases between them. CDR3 length: 15 residues. Germline CDR1 is MDHEN and CDR2 is SYDVKM. In DNA, the CDR3 is TGTGCCAGCGGGTTGTCAGGGACGAACACCGGGGAGCTGTTTTTT. Its protein is CASGLSGTNTGELFF.

This sequence joins TRBV18 and TRBJ1-6; perhaps TRBD1 as D (6 bases). The CDR3 is 14 residues long. V was pared by 1 base and J by 7 bases, with 8 bases between. Germline assignment: CDR1 KGHSH and CDR2 LQKENI. CDR3 nucleotides: TGTGCCAGCTCACCACTGGACAGAAATTCACCCCTCCACTTT. Amino acid sequence: CASSPLDRNSPLHF. Together with reference TRBV18 and TRBJ1-6, the CDR3 gives the full variable domain: NAGVMQNPRHLVRRRGQEARLRCSPMKGHSHVYWYRQLPEEGLKFMVYLQKENIIDESGMPKERFSAEFPKEGPSILRIQQVVRGDSAAYFCASSPLDRNSPLHFGNGTRLTVT.

The rearrangement uses TRBV4-2 and TRBJ2-1, with D perhaps being TRBD1 or TRBD2 (5 bases each). Germline CDR1 is LGHNA and CDR2 is YNFKEQ. Trimming removed 1 base at V and 8 bases at J, with 27 bases between. CDR3 length: 19 residues. The CDR3 here is CASSQGEPPGPKGSHEQFF. CDR3 in DNA: TGTGCCAGCAGCCAAGGTGAACCTCCGGGACCCAAGGGGTCCCATGAGCAGTTCTTC.

The rearrangement joins TRBV3-1 (or the pseudogene TRBV3-2) to TRBJ1-2; D is unclear. The length of the CDR3 is 13 residues. Between the trimmed V and J ends, which lost 4 bases and 2 bases, there was a span of 8 bases. The germline V gene encodes CDR1 LGHDT and CDR2 YNNKEL (reference sequence). Here the CDR3 reads CASSLPANYGYTF. For the CDR3, the DNA is TGTGCCAGCAGCCTTCCAGCAAACTATGGCTACACCTTC.

The CDR3 DNA follows: TGTGCCAGCAGCTTATTTGGGCGGACAGTCGGACAGCCCCAGCATTTT. Encoded protein: CASSLFGRTVGQPQHF. This chain uses TRBV7-8 with TRBJ1-5, with TRBD1 as a possible D gene (6 bases). Germline-derived CDR1 and CDR2 are SGHVS and FQNEAQ. The CDR3 is 16 amino acids. Trimming stripped 2 bases from V and 7 bases from J, with 18 bases between.

The chain is built from TRBV2 and TRBJ1-1, with D maybe TRBD1 (5 bases). The CDR3 runs 12 residues. The V and J ends lost 7 bases and 4 bases respectively, with 10 bases between them. Germline CDR1 SNHLY, CDR2 FYNNEI. In DNA form, the CDR3 reads TGTGCCAGCATCAGGGCCGTCACTGAAGCTTTCTTT. Residues: CASIRAVTEAFF.